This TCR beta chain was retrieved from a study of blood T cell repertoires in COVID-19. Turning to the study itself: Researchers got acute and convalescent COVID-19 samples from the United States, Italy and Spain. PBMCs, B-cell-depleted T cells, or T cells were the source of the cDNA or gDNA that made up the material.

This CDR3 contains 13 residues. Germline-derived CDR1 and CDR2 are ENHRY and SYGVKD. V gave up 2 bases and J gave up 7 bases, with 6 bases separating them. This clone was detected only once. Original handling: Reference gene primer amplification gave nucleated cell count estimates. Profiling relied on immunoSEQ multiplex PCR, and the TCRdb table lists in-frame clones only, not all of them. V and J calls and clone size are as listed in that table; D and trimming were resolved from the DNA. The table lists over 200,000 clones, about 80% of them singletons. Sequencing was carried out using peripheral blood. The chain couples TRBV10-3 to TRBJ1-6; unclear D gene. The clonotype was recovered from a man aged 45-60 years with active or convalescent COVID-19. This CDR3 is CAISEERNSPLHF. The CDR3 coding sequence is TGTGCCATCAGTGAGGAGAGAAATTCACCCCTCCACTTT.